This is a list of T cell receptor beta chains from one sample in a study of cytomegalovirus exposure and HLA in healthy donors. Repertoires were generated with immunoSEQ multiplex PCR, while TCRdb's copy carries only in-frame clones and drops some. Of 99,000 or so clones detected, approximately 86% appear once; the ten largest clones hold about 6.3%. The specimen was PBMCs. These receptor sequences come from a man aged 18 to 35 in good health and CMV-seronegative. Each CDR3 is given with its conserved first and last residue. Each record gives: V gene, J gene, clone size, D gene, CDR3 protein, CDR3 DNA. D genes are given only for firm matches. Clone size is given for some rows only: seen once, a few or many times, or a class if the clone is expanded.

v_gene: TRBV9
j_gene: TRBJ1-1
abundance: -
d_gene: -
CDR3aa: CASSATGKGTEAFF
CDR3nt: TGTGCCAGCAGCGCAACAGGAAAGGGGACTGAAGCTTTCTTT

v_gene: TRBV28
j_gene: TRBJ2-3
abundance: -
d_gene: TRBD2
CDR3aa: CASIVGLARTDTQYF
CDR3nt: TGTGCCAGCATTGTGGGACTAGCGCGCACAGATACGCAGTATTTT

v_gene: TRBV6-5
j_gene: TRBJ1-2
abundance: -
d_gene: -
CDR3aa: CASSYSGHLNYGYTF
CDR3nt: TGTGCCAGCAGTTACTCGGGACACCTAAACTATGGCTACACCTTC

v_gene: TRBV9
j_gene: TRBJ1-2
abundance: -
d_gene: TRBD1
CDR3aa: CASSVTGDGYTF
CDR3nt: TGTGCCAGCAGCGTAACAGGGGATGGCTACACCTTC

v_gene: TRBV5-5
j_gene: TRBJ1-5
abundance: -
d_gene: -
CDR3aa: CASSLAGGPNSNQPQHF
CDR3nt: TGTGCCAGCAGCTTGGCCGGAGGGCCAAACAGCAATCAGCCCCAGCATTTT

v_gene: TRBV6-1
j_gene: TRBJ1-1
abundance: -
d_gene: -
CDR3aa: CASSERNTEAFF
CDR3nt: TGTGCCAGCAGTGAGCGGAACACTGAAGCTTTCTTT

v_gene: TRBV4-1
j_gene: TRBJ2-5
abundance: -
d_gene: -
CDR3aa: CASSRGLGETQYF
CDR3nt: TGCGCCAGCAGCCGGGGACTGGGGGAGACCCAGTACTTC

v_gene: TRBV29-1
j_gene: TRBJ1-3
abundance: -
d_gene: TRBD1
CDR3aa: CSVVSAGGPGNTIYF
CDR3nt: TGCAGCGTTGTATCGGCAGGGGGACCTGGAAACACCATATATTTT

v_gene: TRBV14
j_gene: TRBJ2-2
abundance: -
d_gene: -
CDR3aa: CASSHGGELFF
CDR3nt: TGTGCCAGCAGCCACGGCGGGGAGCTGTTTTTT

v_gene: TRBV15
j_gene: TRBJ1-2
abundance: -
d_gene: TRBD1
CDR3aa: CATSTLGTGGNYGYTF
CDR3nt: TGTGCCACCAGCACCCTAGGGACAGGGGGGAACTATGGCTACACCTTC

v_gene: TRBV10-3
j_gene: TRBJ2-3
abundance: -
d_gene: TRBD2
CDR3aa: CAINPGLAEGDTQYF
CDR3nt: TGTGCCATCAATCCGGGACTAGCGGAGGGGGATACGCAGTATTTT

v_gene: TRBV7-2
j_gene: TRBJ2-2
abundance: -
d_gene: TRBD1
CDR3aa: CASSTGTGVSTGELFF
CDR3nt: TGTGCCAGCAGCACCGGGACAGGGGTGAGCACCGGGGAGCTGTTTTTT

v_gene: TRBV19
j_gene: TRBJ2-5
abundance: -
d_gene: -
CDR3aa: CASSIGAGIGETQYF
CDR3nt: TGTGCCAGTAGTATAGGAGCAGGGATAGGGGAGACCCAGTACTTC

v_gene: TRBV19
j_gene: TRBJ1-2
abundance: -
d_gene: -
CDR3aa: CATQGRGDGYTF
CDR3nt: TGTGCCACCCAGGGGAGGGGAGATGGCTACACCTTC

v_gene: TRBV7-9
j_gene: TRBJ2-7
abundance: once
d_gene: -
CDR3aa: CASSVQGYEQYF
CDR3nt: TGTGCCAGCAGCGTACAGGGCTACGAGCAGTACTTC

v_gene: TRBV7-9
j_gene: TRBJ1-2
abundance: -
d_gene: -
CDR3aa: CASSLRQESYGYTF
CDR3nt: TGTGCCAGCAGCTTACGACAGGAGTCCTATGGCTACACCTTC

v_gene: TRBV19
j_gene: TRBJ2-7
abundance: -
d_gene: TRBD1
CDR3aa: CASGETGQGEGEQYF
CDR3nt: TGTGCCAGTGGTGAAACGGGACAGGGGGAAGGCGAGCAGTACTTC

v_gene: TRBV6-6
j_gene: TRBJ1-5
abundance: -
d_gene: TRBD1
CDR3aa: CASSPGQGYQPQHF
CDR3nt: TGTGCCAGCAGTCCGGGACAGGGGTACCAGCCCCAGCATTTT

v_gene: TRBV2
j_gene: TRBJ2-5
abundance: -
d_gene: TRBD2
CDR3aa: CASSGISGRAIKETQYF
CDR3nt: TGTGCCAGCAGTGGGATTAGCGGGAGGGCCATCAAAGAGACCCAGTACTTC

v_gene: TRBV28
j_gene: TRBJ2-1
abundance: -
d_gene: TRBD1
CDR3aa: CASRFGTGGWNEQFF
CDR3nt: TGTGCCAGCAGGTTCGGGACAGGGGGCTGGAATGAGCAGTTCTTC

v_gene: TRBV28
j_gene: TRBJ2-2
abundance: -
d_gene: TRBD2
CDR3aa: CASSLAGGQTGELFF
CDR3nt: TGTGCCAGCAGTTTAGCGGGAGGGCAGACCGGGGAGCTGTTTTTT

v_gene: TRBV6-1
j_gene: TRBJ2-6
abundance: -
d_gene: TRBD1
CDR3aa: CASSGGQRASGANVLTF
CDR3nt: TGTGCCAGCAGTGGGGGACAGAGAGCCTCTGGGGCCAACGTCCTGACTTTC

v_gene: TRBV29-1
j_gene: TRBJ2-1
abundance: few
d_gene: -
CDR3aa: CAAASSYNEQFF
CDR3nt: TGCGCAGCGGCGAGCTCCTACAATGAGCAGTTCTTC

v_gene: TRBV11-2
j_gene: TRBJ2-7
abundance: -
d_gene: -
CDR3aa: CASSTNGGPYEQYF
CDR3nt: TGTGCCAGCAGTACGAATGGCGGTCCCTACGAGCAGTACTTC

v_gene: TRBV28
j_gene: TRBJ2-3
abundance: -
d_gene: -
CDR3aa: CASSSPSSGTDTQYF
CDR3nt: TGTGCCAGCAGTTCCCCGTCTAGCGGCACAGATACGCAGTATTTT

v_gene: TRBV23-1
j_gene: TRBJ1-1
abundance: -
d_gene: -
CDR3aa: CAGKGQMNTEAFF
CDR3nt: TGCGCCGGCAAAGGACAAATGAACACTGAAGCTTTCTTT

v_gene: TRBV28
j_gene: TRBJ1-5
abundance: -
d_gene: -
CDR3aa: CASSPHLGSGNQPQHF
CDR3nt: TGTGCCAGCAGCCCCCACCTTGGTAGTGGCAATCAGCCCCAGCATTTT

v_gene: TRBV2
j_gene: TRBJ2-1
abundance: -
d_gene: -
CDR3aa: CASSWTGNEQFF
CDR3nt: TGTGCCAGCAGTTGGACCGGGAACGAGCAGTTCTTC

v_gene: TRBV27
j_gene: TRBJ2-1
abundance: -
d_gene: -
CDR3aa: CASSIGTRGRDEQFF
CDR3nt: TGTGCCAGCAGTATCGGGACTAGGGGGCGGGATGAGCAGTTCTTC

v_gene: TRBV19
j_gene: TRBJ2-2
abundance: -
d_gene: TRBD2
CDR3aa: CASSIGGGIGTGELFF
CDR3nt: TGTGCCAGTAGTATCGGGGGAGGGATAGGTACCGGGGAGCTGTTTTTT

v_gene: TRBV5-1
j_gene: TRBJ1-1
abundance: -
d_gene: -
CDR3aa: CASSRQENTEAFF
CDR3nt: TGCGCCAGCAGCAGGCAGGAGAACACTGAAGCTTTCTTT

v_gene: TRBV5-4
j_gene: TRBJ2-1
abundance: -
d_gene: TRBD2
CDR3aa: CASSLDPRTSTEQFF
CDR3nt: TGTGCCAGCAGCTTGGACCCCAGGACTAGTACTGAGCAGTTCTTC

v_gene: TRBV7-9
j_gene: TRBJ2-5
abundance: once
d_gene: -
CDR3aa: CSSSLLGLRETQYF
CDR3nt: TGTTCCAGCAGCTTACTGGGCCTGCGAGAGACCCAGTACTTC

v_gene: TRBV7-8
j_gene: TRBJ1-1
abundance: once
d_gene: -
CDR3aa: CASSPRYREAFF
CDR3nt: TGTGCCAGCAGCCCCCGGTACCGTGAAGCTTTCTTT

v_gene: TRBV5-1
j_gene: TRBJ2-2
abundance: -
d_gene: TRBD2
CDR3aa: CASSSRGGSNTGELFF
CDR3nt: TGCGCCAGCAGCTCCCGGGGGGGATCTAACACCGGGGAGCTGTTTTTT

v_gene: TRBV28
j_gene: TRBJ2-1
abundance: -
d_gene: TRBD2
CDR3aa: CASRFHTGTSGYNEQFF
CDR3nt: TGTGCCAGCCGCTTCCACACCGGGACTAGTGGATACAATGAGCAGTTCTTC

v_gene: TRBV6-6
j_gene: TRBJ1-5
abundance: once
d_gene: -
CDR3aa: CASRPRFSNQPQHF
CDR3nt: TGTGCCAGCAGACCCAGGTTTAGCAATCAGCCCCAGCATTTT

v_gene: TRBV28
j_gene: TRBJ2-4
abundance: -
d_gene: -
CDR3aa: CASSLWGAAPLNIQYF
CDR3nt: TGTGCCAGCAGTTTATGGGGGGCGGCACCCTTAAACATTCAGTACTTC

v_gene: TRBV9
j_gene: TRBJ2-1
abundance: -
d_gene: TRBD1
CDR3aa: CASSVGDRIYNEQFF
CDR3nt: TGTGCCAGCAGCGTGGGGGACAGGATCTACAATGAGCAGTTCTTC

v_gene: TRBV4-3
j_gene: TRBJ1-1
abundance: -
d_gene: TRBD1
CDR3aa: CASSQDTGRGTEAFF
CDR3nt: TGCGCCAGCAGCCAAGATACGGGCAGGGGGACTGAAGCTTTCTTT

v_gene: TRBV30
j_gene: TRBJ1-1
abundance: -
d_gene: -
CDR3aa: CAWGEGGRTEAFF
CDR3nt: TGTGCCTGGGGGGAGGGGGGGCGGACTGAAGCTTTCTTT

v_gene: TRBV7-2
j_gene: TRBJ2-5
abundance: -
d_gene: -
CDR3aa: CASSLAPGEVETQYF
CDR3nt: TGTGCCAGCAGCTTAGCCCCGGGAGAGGTGGAGACCCAGTACTTC

v_gene: TRBV6-5
j_gene: TRBJ1-3
abundance: -
d_gene: -
CDR3aa: CASSYLSGNTIYF
CDR3nt: TGTGCCAGCAGTTATCTCTCTGGAAACACCATATATTTT